The T cell receptor (beta chain) described here comes from a study of early T cells in non-severe SARS-CoV-2 infection. The TCR library protocol was used to attach unique molecular identifiers. These identifiers were attached to individual cDNA molecules. TCRdb redid the calling of the 5' RACE reads with MiXCR, one entry per CDR3 protein. Of tens of thousands of distinct CDR3 sequences detected, around 5.2% appear once; the ten largest clones hold 6.8%. This clonotype was seen a handful of times. This sequence was found in an adult who was a healthcare worker with PCR-confirmed SARS-CoV-2 infection or an uninfected control (not recorded which). The source material was whole blood.

The chain's CDR3 is CASSYERTGDVPRAFF. DNA for the CDR3: TGTGCCAGCAGTTACGAGAGGACAGGGGATGTACCCCGCGCTTTCTTT. The V gene is TRBV6-2 or TRBV6-3, the J gene TRBJ1-1; 9 positions match TRBD1. Germline V CDR1 and CDR2: MNHEY, SVGEGT. Losses at the gene ends were 2 bases for V and 11 bases for J; bases not matched to a gene: 15. CDR3 length: 16 amino acids.